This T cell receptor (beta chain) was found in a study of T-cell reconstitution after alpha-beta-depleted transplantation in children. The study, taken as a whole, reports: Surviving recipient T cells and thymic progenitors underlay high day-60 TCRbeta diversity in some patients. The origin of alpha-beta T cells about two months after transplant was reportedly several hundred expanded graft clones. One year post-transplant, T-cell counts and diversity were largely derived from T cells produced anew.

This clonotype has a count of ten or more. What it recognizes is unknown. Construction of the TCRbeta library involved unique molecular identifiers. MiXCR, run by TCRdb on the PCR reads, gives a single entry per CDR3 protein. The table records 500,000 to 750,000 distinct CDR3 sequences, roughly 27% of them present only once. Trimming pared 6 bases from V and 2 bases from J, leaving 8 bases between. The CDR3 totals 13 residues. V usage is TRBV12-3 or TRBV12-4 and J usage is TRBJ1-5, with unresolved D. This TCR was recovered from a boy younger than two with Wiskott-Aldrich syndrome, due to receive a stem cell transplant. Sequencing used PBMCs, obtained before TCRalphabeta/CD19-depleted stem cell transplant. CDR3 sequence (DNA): TGTGCCAGCAGCCCGGGTGGCAATCAGCCCCAGCATTTT. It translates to CASSPGGNQPQHF.